These T cell receptor beta chains were read from a single sample in a study of blood T cell repertoires in COVID-19. TCRdb's copy holds only in-frame clones and misses some; the assay was immunoSEQ multiplex PCR. This table has fewer than 200,000 clones, about 80% appearing once. Material: peripheral blood. Every receptor here comes from an elderly woman with acute or convalescent COVID-19. The CDR3 runs from the conserved cysteine through the conserved F or W. A D gene is named only where the DNA matches it firmly. Expanded clones are given a class, and other clones once, few, many or no size at all.

TGTGCAGTGACGGGTGGAACCTATGGCTACACCTTC	CAVTGGTYGYTF	.	.	TRBJ1-2	TRBV30
TGTGCCAGCAGCTTATCTCGCGGGGGTAGCACAGATACGCAGTATTTT	CASSLSRGGSTDTQYF	TRBD2	.	TRBJ2-3	TRBV7-9
TGTGCCACCAGTAGCCTAGCGGGGGGTGAGCAGTTCTTC	CATSSLAGGEQFF	TRBD2	few	TRBJ2-1	TRBV24-1
TGTGCCACCAGCAGCGACCCAGGAGGTGGTTCACCCCTCCACTTT	CATSSDPGGGSPLHF	.	.	TRBJ1-6	TRBV15
TGTGCCAGCAGCCTGGGGCAGGGCCCATGGGTCGAGCAGTACTTC	CASSLGQGPWVEQYF	.	.	TRBJ2-7	TRBV11-3
TGTGCCAGCAGTGATCCTAGGGCGGGGATCGGGGAGACCCAGTACTTC	CASSDPRAGIGETQYF	.	.	TRBJ2-5	TRBV25-1
TGTGCCAGTTCGACACGGCAATATCCGAACACCGGGGAGCTGTTTTTT	CASSTRQYPNTGELFF	.	.	TRBJ2-2	TRBV19
TGTGCCAGCAGCCAGGGGGTAAACACTGAAGCTTTCTTT	CASSQGVNTEAFF	TRBD1	.	TRBJ1-1	TRBV11-2
TGTGCCAGCAGCTTAAGCGGGACAGGGGACACTGAAGCTTTCTTT	CASSLSGTGDTEAFF	TRBD1	many	TRBJ1-1	TRBV16
TGTGCCAGCAGCCCGGGTGCTAATAACTATGGCTACACCTTC	CASSPGANNYGYTF	.	.	TRBJ1-2	TRBV7-9
TGCGCCAGCAGTCCTCGGACAGACTATAATTCACCCCTCCACTTT	CASSPRTDYNSPLHF	.	once	TRBJ1-6	TRBV23-1
TGTGCCACCAGTGACCCCCGTAGAAACTATGGCTACACCTTC	CATSDPRRNYGYTF	.	.	TRBJ1-2	TRBV24-1
TGTGCCAGCAGCTGGAAACCTACAGGGGGCAATTCACCCCTCCACTTT	CASSWKPTGGNSPLHF	TRBD1	.	TRBJ1-6	TRBV7-2
TGTGCCAGCCTGAGGGAGCTCGACACCGGGGAGCTGTTTTTT	CASLRELDTGELFF	.	few	TRBJ2-2	TRBV2
TGTGCCAGCAGCCTCCTGAACACCGGGGAGCTGTTTTTT	CASSLLNTGELFF	.	once	TRBJ2-2	TRBV7-3
TGTGCCTGGGACCCCAAGCACTATGGCTACACCTTC	CAWDPKHYGYTF	.	.	TRBJ1-2	TRBV30
TGTGCCAGCAGTTCTTCCGGGACAGGATATAATTCACCCCTCCACTTT	CASSSSGTGYNSPLHF	TRBD1	.	TRBJ1-6	TRBV28
TGTGCCAGCAGCCCTAGACTAGCTCTGGGGAGGGAGCAGTACTTC	CASSPRLALGREQYF	TRBD2	.	TRBJ2-7	TRBV7-2
TGCGCCAGCAGCCAAGATCAGGGGAATACGCCCCAGCATTTT	CASSQDQGNTPQHF	.	.	TRBJ1-5	TRBV4-1
TGTGCCAGTAGCCCGGTGAGGCGGGGCCCAGACACCGGGGAGCTGTTTTTT	CASSPVRRGPDTGELFF	.	once	TRBJ2-2	TRBV19
TGTGCCAGCCGCCCAGCGTTGAACACTGAAGCTTTCTTT	CASRPALNTEAFF	.	.	TRBJ1-1	TRBV5-4
TGTGCCAGCAGCTTTAACAGGGGATATAATTCACCCCTCCACTTT	CASSFNRGYNSPLHF	TRBD1	.	TRBJ1-6	TRBV11-2
TGTGCCAGCAGTCAAGACAGGGGGCGGAGGGCCCAGCATTTT	CASSQDRGRRAQHF	TRBD1	.	TRBJ1-5	TRBV6-2/TRBV6-3
TGTGCCAGCAGCCAAACGACAGGGGGAGGCACTGAAGCTTTCTTT	CASSQTTGGGTEAFF	TRBD1	.	TRBJ1-1	TRBV3-1/TRBV3-2